These T cell receptor beta chains were read from a single sample in a study of read filtering for tumor transcriptome and immune sequencing. TCRdb recomputed calls from the reads with MiXCR, one row per CDR3 protein. The profile shows 130,000 or so distinct CDR3 sequences, around 14% of them singletons. Sequencing was performed on a population of CD138-negative cells sorted from bone marrow. Source of these receptors: a donor at least 40 years old with multiple myeloma. Each CDR3 is given with its conserved first and last residue. Fields, in order: J gene, V gene, clone size, D gene, CDR3 protein, CDR3 DNA. The D gene is left open where the match is weak. Size is omitted from some rows. Given values are once, few, many or a class for expanded clones.

>TRBJ2-7|TRBV29-1|many|TRBD2
CSVEGQREGSYEQYF
TGCAGCGTTGAGGGCCAGCGGGAGGGTAGTTACGAGCAGTACTTC
>TRBJ2-7|TRBV2|many|TRBD2
CASSATSGNLYEQYF
TGTGCCAGCAGCGCGACTAGCGGGAACCTCTACGAGCAGTACTTC
>TRBJ1-2|TRBV29-1|many|-
CSVRPRGLTRGVNYGYTF
TGCAGCGTTCGACCCCGGGGACTAACGCGAGGGGTGAACTATGGCTACACCTTC
>TRBJ1-5|TRBV5-4|many|-
CASSLSGADQPQHF
TGTGCCAGCAGCTTGTCAGGGGCCGATCAGCCCCAGCATTTT
>TRBJ2-1|TRBV9|many|-
CASSVDRLEDEQFF
TGTGCCAGCAGCGTGGACAGACTAGAGGATGAGCAGTTCTTC
>TRBJ1-1|TRBV5-1|-|TRBD1
CASSLDRGTEAFF
TGCGCCAGCAGCTTGGACAGGGGCACTGAAGCTTTCTTT
>TRBJ2-2|TRBV12-3/TRBV12-4|many|TRBD2
CASRAPGLGGTGELFF
TGTGCCAGCAGGGCACCGGGACTAGGGGGCACCGGGGAGCTGTTTTTT
>TRBJ2-7|TRBV27|many|-
CASSRKGGTPTYEQYF
TGTGCCAGCAGTCGAAAGGGGGGGACACCGACCTACGAGCAGTACTTC
>TRBJ2-7|TRBV12-3/TRBV12-4|many|TRBD2
CASSLDASGRGDYEQYF
TGTGCCAGCAGTTTAGACGCGAGCGGGAGGGGGGACTACGAGCAGTACTTC
>TRBJ2-3|TRBV20-1|many|-
CSARGKGRGDTQYF
TGCAGTGCTAGAGGAAAGGGGCGGGGAGATACGCAGTATTTT
>TRBJ2-4|TRBV5-1|many|TRBD2
CASSSSPRTGGASKNIQYF
TGCGCCAGCAGCTCCTCCCCCCGCACGGGGGGGGCTTCCAAAAACATTCAGTACTTC
>TRBJ1-1|TRBV13|few|-
CASSGETGIREVNTEAFF
TGTGCCAGCAGCGGGGAGACAGGAATTCGGGAGGTGAACACTGAAGCTTTCTTT
>TRBJ1-4|TRBV6-2/TRBV6-3|many|-
CASRTRQGNEKLFF
TGTGCCAGCAGGACTCGGCAGGGTAATGAAAAACTGTTTTTT
>TRBJ1-4|TRBV7-8|-|-
CASSYMTSGNTDTQDF
TGTGCCAGCAGCTACATGACTAGCGGGAACACAGATACGCAGGATTTT
>TRBJ1-4|TRBV7-9|many|-
CASSFSLGAEKLFF
TGTGCCAGCAGCTTTTCCCTGGGGGCTGAAAAACTGTTTTTT
>TRBJ2-1|TRBV29-1|few|TRBD2
CSVEGTSGEQFF
TGCAGCGTTGAAGGGACTAGCGGTGAGCAGTTCTTC
>TRBJ2-2|TRBV12-3/TRBV12-4|many|TRBD2
CASTTTGVAGGRTGELFF
TGTGCCAGCACCACTACGGGGGTAGCGGGGGGGAGAACCGGGGAGCTGTTTTTT
>TRBJ2-5|TRBV7-9|-|-
CASSLDGRETQYF
TGTGCCAGCAGCCTCGACGGGAGAGAGACCCAGTACTTC
>TRBJ2-6|TRBV27|many|-
CASRGSGANVLTF
TGTGCCAGCAGAGGCTCTGGGGCCAACGTCCTGACTTTC
>TRBJ1-1|TRBV5-1|many|TRBD1
CASSYTGTGGWGTEAFF
TGCGCCAGCAGCTACACCGGGACAGGGGGCTGGGGCACTGAAGCTTTCTTT
>TRBJ2-1|TRBV11-1|many|TRBD2
CASSLVASGSGIYNEQFF
TGTGCCAGCAGCTTAGTGGCTAGCGGGAGTGGGATCTACAATGAGCAGTTCTTC
>TRBJ2-2|TRBV12-3/TRBV12-4|many|-
CAISLAYTTGELFF
TGTGCCATTTCTCTAGCGTATACCACCGGGGAGCTGTTTTTT
>TRBJ2-7|TRBV5-1|few|-
CASSQMTAAAEQYF
TGCGCCAGCAGCCAAATGACAGCGGCGGCAGAGCAGTACTTC
>TRBJ2-6|TRBV5-1|few|-
CASSLSRRGPGASPGANVLTF
TGCGCCAGCAGCTTGAGTCGGCGCGGGCCAGGCGCCTCGCCTGGGGCCAACGTCCTGACTTTC
>TRBJ2-7|TRBV6-2/TRBV6-3|many|-
CASGRDFPSSYEQYF
TGTGCCAGCGGACGGGACTTTCCGAGCTCCTACGAGCAGTACTTC
>TRBJ2-1|TRBV2|many|TRBD1
CASITQGVATNEQFF
TGTGCCAGCATCACACAGGGGGTGGCCACCAATGAGCAGTTCTTC
>TRBJ2-2|TRBV13|many|-
CASSSRGGGANTGELFF
TGTGCCAGCAGCTCCCGGGGAGGCGGGGCGAACACCGGGGAGCTGTTTTTT
>TRBJ2-2|TRBV6-5|many|TRBD1
CASSPGTGLVGELFF
TGTGCCAGCAGCCCTGGGACAGGGCTTGTCGGGGAGCTGTTTTTT
>TRBJ1-1|TRBV7-2|many|-
CASSLAFPMGEAFF
TGTGCCAGCAGCTTAGCCTTTCCCATGGGTGAAGCTTTCTTT
>TRBJ2-4|TRBV29-1|many|-
CSGGLDGGIQYF
TGCAGCGGGGGACTCGACGGAGGCATTCAGTACTTC
>TRBJ2-1|TRBV12-3/TRBV12-4|many|TRBD2
CASSKPGLVLHEQFF
TGTGCCAGCAGCAAACCGGGACTAGTATTACATGAGCAGTTCTTC
>TRBJ1-2|TRBV30|many|-
CAWSERGAGYTF
TGTGCCTGGAGTGAAAGAGGGGCTGGCTACACCTTC
>TRBJ2-2|TRBV2|many|TRBD2
CASSYPIAGVNTGELFF
TGTGCCAGCAGCTATCCTATAGCGGGAGTGAACACCGGGGAGCTGTTTTTT
>TRBJ2-1|TRBV9|many|TRBD2
CASSEGTSGYNEQFF
TGTGCCAGCAGCGAGGGGACTAGCGGCTACAATGAGCAGTTCTTC
>TRBJ2-5|TRBV5-1|many|TRBD1
CASSQTGTGGIQTQYF
TGCGCCAGCAGCCAAACCGGGACAGGAGGGATACAGACCCAGTACTTC
>TRBJ2-1|TRBV3-1|many|TRBD2
CASSLPGLGDNEQFF
TGTGCCAGCAGCCTACCGGGACTAGGGGACAATGAGCAGTTCTTC
>TRBJ1-5|TRBV19|many|-
CASSPRFRGGSHQPQHF
TGTGCCAGTAGTCCCCGCTTCCGCGGGGGGAGTCATCAGCCCCAGCATTTT